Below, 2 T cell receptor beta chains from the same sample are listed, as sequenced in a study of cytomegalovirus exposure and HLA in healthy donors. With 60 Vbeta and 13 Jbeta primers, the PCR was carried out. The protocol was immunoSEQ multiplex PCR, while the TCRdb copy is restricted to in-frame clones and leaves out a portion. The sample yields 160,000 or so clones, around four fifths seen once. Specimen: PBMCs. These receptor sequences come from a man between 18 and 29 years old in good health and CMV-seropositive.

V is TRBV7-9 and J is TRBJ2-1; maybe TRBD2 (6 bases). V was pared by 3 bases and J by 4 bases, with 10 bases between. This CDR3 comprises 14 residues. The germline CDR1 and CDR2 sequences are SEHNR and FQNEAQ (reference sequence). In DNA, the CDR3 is TGTGCCAGCAGCTTGACTGGGGGGTACAATGAGCAGTTCTTC. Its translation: CASSLTGGYNEQFF.

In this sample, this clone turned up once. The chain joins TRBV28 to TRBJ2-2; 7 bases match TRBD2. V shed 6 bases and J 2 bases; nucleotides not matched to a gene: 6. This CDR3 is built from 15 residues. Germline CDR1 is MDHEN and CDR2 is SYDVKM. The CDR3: CASRGGGANTGELFF. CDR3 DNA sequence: TGTGCCAGCAGGGGGGGAGGGGCCAACACCGGGGAGCTGTTTTTT.